A single sample is the source of the 18 T cell receptor beta chains below, sequenced in a study of CD8 T cells in Susac syndrome. The RNA, about 0.5 to 1 ug, was put through reverse transcription using random hexamers. One entry per CDR3 protein results from TCRdb running MiXCR on the immunoSEQ multiplex PCR reads. The data contain 56,000 or so distinct CDR3 sequences, just under 95% of them singletons. Sequencing was carried out using CD8+ T cells from PBMCs. The receptors originated from a human donor with Susac syndrome.

The rearrangement uses TRBV20-1 and TRBJ2-7, with D perhaps TRBD2 (6 bases). Trimming pared 5 bases from V and 3 bases from J, leaving 17 bases between. Germline lookup yields CDR1 DFQATT and CDR2 SNEGSKA (reference sequence). This CDR3 spans 14 amino acids. As DNA, the CDR3 is TGCAGTGCTGCAAGGGACGGGGAGGACTACGAGCAGTACTTC. Encoded protein: CSAARDGEDYEQYF.

The CDR3 bases are TGTGCCAGCAAGTCCGGGACTCTGAACACTGAAGCTTTCTTT. Translation: CASKSGTLNTEAFF. This chain joins TRBV7-9 and TRBJ1-1; D possibly corresponds to TRBD1 (5 bases). V was cut by 7 bases and J by 0 bases, with 12 bases left in between. Germline V CDR1 and CDR2: SEHNR, FQNEAQ (reference sequence). The CDR3 is made up of 14 amino acids.

This chain uses TRBV9 with TRBJ1-6; 7 positions match TRBD1. J gave up 8 bases and V 4 bases, and 9 bases lay outside the gene matches. This CDR3 comprises 15 residues. CDR1 is SGDLS, CDR2 YYNGEE, per germline. The DNA for the CDR3 is TGTGCCAGCAGCACTAGACAGGGTTCGGATTCACCCCTCCACTTT. This sequence encodes CASSTRQGSDSPLHF.

Only one count was recorded for this clonotype. This rearrangement joins TRBV12-3 or TRBV12-4 to TRBJ2-3, with 10 bases fitting TRBD2. The CDR3 runs 17 residues. V lost 4 bases, J lost 4 bases, and 11 bases stayed unmatched. For the CDR3, the DNA is TGTGCCAGCAGTTACCCCTTTAGCGGGGGGTCGGCAGATACGCAGTATTTT. Its protein is CASSYPFSGGSADTQYF.

The V gene is TRBV15, the J gene TRBJ2-1, with a weak D call TRBD2 (5 bases). Germline V gene sequence: CDR1 LNHNV, CDR2 YYDKDF (reference sequence). The CDR3 is made up of 13 amino acids. The V end was cut by 5 bases, the J end by 5 bases, with 10 bases between. The DNA for the CDR3 is TGTGCCACCAGCTACGGGGAACACAATGAGCAGTTCTTC. This codes for CATSYGEHNEQFF.

The chain has TRBV20-1 and TRBJ2-7; 11 nucleotides agree with TRBD2. Germline V gene data show CDR1 as DFQATT and CDR2 as SNEGSKA (reference sequence). The CDR3 runs to 14 residues. J lost 0 bases, V lost 6 bases, and 4 bases had no gene match. CDR3 in amino acids: CSANLAGGSYEQYF. The CDR3 region has the DNA TGCAGTGCCAATCTAGCGGGGGGCTCCTACGAGCAGTACTTC.

This chain links TRBV28 with TRBJ1-2; D perhaps matches TRBD1 (5 bases). V lost 5 bases, J lost 8 bases, and 18 bases lay in between. CDR3 length: 14 amino acids. The V gene's germline CDR1 is MDHEN and CDR2 SYDVKM. The CDR3 loop is CASSPPGGVEGYTF. The DNA of the CDR3 is TGTGCCAGCAGTCCTCCTGGGGGAGTGGAGGGCTACACCTTC.

The V gene is TRBV13, the J gene TRBJ1-6, with a tentative D call TRBD1 (6 bases). The V gene's germline CDR1 is PRHDT and CDR2 FYEKMQ (reference sequence). The CDR3 length is 15 residues. V was trimmed by 3 bases and J by 7 bases, leaving 13 bases between them. CDR3 region: CASSFLGQVNSPLHF. The DNA for the CDR3 is TGTGCCAGCAGCTTTTTGGGACAAGTAAATTCACCCCTCCACTTT.

The chain combines TRBV10-3 with TRBJ2-7, with a tentative D call TRBD2 (5 bases). This CDR3 spans 13 amino acids. Germline assignment: CDR1 ENHRY and CDR2 SYGVKD. Trimming pared 6 bases from V and 2 bases from J, leaving 11 bases between. CDR3 nucleotide sequence: TGTGCCATCAGGGGCAGGAGGACCTACGAGCAGTACTTC. It yields the protein CAIRGRRTYEQYF.

The chain carries TRBV27 and TRBJ1-6; D is ambiguous. This CDR3 has 13 amino acids. Between the trimmed V and J ends, which lost 6 bases and 5 bases, there was a span of 8 bases. Germline assignment: CDR1 MNHEY and CDR2 SMNVEV (reference sequence). The CDR3 DNA is TGTGCCAGCAGGGGAGGAAATAATTCACCCCTCCACTTT. This encodes CASRGGNNSPLHF.

The rearrangement uses TRBV5-4 and TRBJ2-1; D unresolved. CDR3 length: 13 amino acids. Germline-derived CDR1 and CDR2 are SGHNT and YYREEE (reference sequence). With 4 bases removed from V and 3 bases from J, the gap between germline ends came to 8 bases. The CDR3 DNA reads as TGTGCCAGCAGCCTCTACCGCTACAATGAGCAGTTCTTC. This encodes CASSLYRYNEQFF.

This clonotype has just one count. The rearrangement joins TRBV29-1 to TRBJ1-2, with D perhaps TRBD1 (6 bases). Trimming removed 0 bases at V and 5 bases at J, with 10 bases between. CDR1 SQVTM and CDR2 ANQGSEA come from the germline V gene. The CDR3 contains 13 residues. The CDR3 loop is CSVEEGGAYGYTF. In nucleotides, the CDR3 is TGCAGCGTTGAAGAGGGGGGCGCTTATGGCTACACCTTC. The entire variable domain, with the rest obtained from reference TRBV29-1 and TRBJ1-2, is as follows: SAVISQKPSRDICQRGTSLTIQCQVDSQVTMMFWYRQQPGQSLTLIATANQGSEATYESGFVIDKFPISRPNLTFSTLTVSNMSPEDSSIYLCSVEEGGAYGYTFGSGTRLTVV.

This chain joins TRBV7-9 and TRBJ1-3; 8 bases match TRBD1. Germline V gene sequence: CDR1 SEHNR, CDR2 FQNEAQ (reference sequence). Trimming removed 5 bases from V and 4 bases from J; junction bases left unmatched: 7. The CDR3 is 15 residues long. The DNA for the CDR3 is TGTGCCAGCAGCCCTCCTCAGGGGGCAGGAAACACCATATATTTT. Its translation: CASSPPQGAGNTIYF.

This sequence joins TRBV20-1 and TRBJ1-1; TRBD1 is a possible D gene (6 bases). Germline V gene sequence: CDR1 DFQATT, CDR2 SNEGSKA (reference sequence). There are 15 residues in the CDR3. V dropped 0 bases and J dropped 3 bases, with 14 bases sitting between them. The CDR3 DNA sequence: TGCAGTGCTAGAGATGTCGGGGGGCGGGACACTGAAGCTTTCTTT. Translating gives CSARDVGGRDTEAFF.

The gene calls are TRBV13 and TRBJ2-1; 8 bases line up with TRBD2. The CDR3 runs to 16 residues. Germline assignment: CDR1 PRHDT and CDR2 FYEKMQ (reference sequence). Germline trimming cut 5 bases from V and 2 bases from J; bases unmatched to any gene: 8. Here the CDR3 DNA reads TGTGCCAGCAGCGTGCGGGGGGCCGGCCCCTACAATGAGCAGTTCTTC. Residues: CASSVRGAGPYNEQFF.

The gene calls are TRBV2 and TRBJ2-5, with D tentatively TRBD1 or TRBD2 (5 bases each). The CDR3 sequence is 14 residues long. The germline CDR1 and CDR2 sequences are SNHLY and FYNNEI. V gave up 6 bases and J gave up 5 bases, with 16 bases separating them. CDR3 coding DNA: TGTGCCAGCAGACCGGGACGGCTCGCTGAGACCCAGTACTTC. It codes for CASRPGRLAETQYF.

The rearrangement joins TRBV30 to TRBJ1-1, with D hard to call. Looked up from germline, CDR1 is GTSNPN and CDR2 is SVGIG (reference sequence). The CDR3 is made up of 13 amino acids. The ends were cut back, 0 bases at V and 1 base at J, with 6 bases in the middle. CDR3 DNA: TGTGCCTGGAGTGTTCAAGGGAACACTGAAGCTTTCTTT. Amino acids: CAWSVQGNTEAFF.

The chain recombines TRBV3-1 with TRBJ2-5; 13 nucleotides line up with TRBD2. This CDR3 has 15 residues. Germline CDR1 LGHDT, CDR2 YNNKEL (reference sequence). V lost 6 bases and J lost 3; bases outside the gene matches: 4. CDR3 nucleotide sequence: TGTGCCAGCAGGATCACTAGCGGGGGGGAAGAGACCCAGTACTTC. Amino acids: CASRITSGGEETQYF.